The TCR beta chain described here comes from a study of response to subunit inactivated influenza vaccine. The table lists this clonotype with a few counts. Its specificity is not known. The J segment lost 8 bases and the V segment lost 1 base, leaving 7 bases of the junction unmatched. The germline V gene encodes CDR1 GTSNPN and CDR2 SVGIG (reference sequence). The CDR3 totals 14 residues. TCRdb fed the RT-PCR reads into MiXCR, producing one record per CDR3 protein. The data hold roughly 170,000 distinct CDR3 sequences, with around 8.8% observed a single time. General study findings and limits: Each seasonal influenza vaccination recruits few new T cells, the authors suggested.

This chain connects TRBV30 to TRBJ2-1, with 8 bases aligning to TRBD2. The sample in question was non-naive T cells sorted from PBMCs, obtained on the day of vaccination. The origin of this receptor is a man aged 50 to 59 who received an inactivated influenza vaccine. The CDR3 spells CAWSGTSNSDEQFF. The CDR3 DNA reads as TGTGCCTGGAGTGGGACTAGCAACAGCGATGAGCAGTTCTTC.